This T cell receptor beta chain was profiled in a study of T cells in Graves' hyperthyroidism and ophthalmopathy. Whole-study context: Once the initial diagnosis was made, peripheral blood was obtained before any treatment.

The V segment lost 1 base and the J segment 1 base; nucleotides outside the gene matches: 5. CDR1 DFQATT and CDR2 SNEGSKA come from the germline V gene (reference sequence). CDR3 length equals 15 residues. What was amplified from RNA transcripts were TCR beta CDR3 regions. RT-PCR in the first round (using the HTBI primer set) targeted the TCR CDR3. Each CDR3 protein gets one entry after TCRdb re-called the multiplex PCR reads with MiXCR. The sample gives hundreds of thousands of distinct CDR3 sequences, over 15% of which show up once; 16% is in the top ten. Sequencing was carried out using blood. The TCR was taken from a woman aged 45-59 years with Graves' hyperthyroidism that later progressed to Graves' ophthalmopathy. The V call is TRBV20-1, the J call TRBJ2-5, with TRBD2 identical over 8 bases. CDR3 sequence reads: CSARGSGAFQETQYF. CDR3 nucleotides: TGCAGTGCTAGAGGTAGCGGGGCCTTCCAAGAGACCCAGTACTTC.